These 2 T cell receptor beta chains were sequenced from one sample in a study of CD8+ T cells in alopecia areata. RNA extraction and reverse transcription yielded cDNA as sequencing template. Profiling relied on immunoSEQ multiplex PCR, and the TCRdb table lists in-frame clones only, not all of them. The sample carries 150,000 or so clones, about nine tenths recorded once. The starting material was CD8+ T cells sorted from blood, obtained at week 0. Source of these receptors: a human donor with alopecia areata.

The CDR3 region has the DNA TGTGCCAGCAGCAAAGAGGTTAGGGGCAGCCGCTCCGGCTCCTACGAGCAGTACTTC. As protein: CASSKEVRGSRSGSYEQYF. This chain connects TRBV21-1 to TRBJ2-7; the D segment call TRBD1 is taken from the table without a DNA check. TRBV21-1 is assigned pseudogene status. The CDR3 consists of 19 residues.

The chain carries TRBV7-3 and TRBJ2-1, with D possibly matching TRBD2 (6 bases). Trimming left V 4 bases short and J 7 bases short, with 11 bases between. The CDR3 totals 13 residues. CDR1 SGHTA and CDR2 FQGTGA come from the germline V gene. CDR3 residues: CASSSGLRNEQFF. The CDR3 coding sequence is TGTGCCAGCAGCTCGGGACTGCGGAATGAGCAGTTCTTC.